The 7 T cell receptor beta chains listed next were all sequenced from one sample in a study of blood T cell repertoires in COVID-19. Assay used: immunoSEQ multiplex PCR; TCRdb lists only in-frame clones, some missing. The data show about 140,000 clones, with around three quarters seen just once and around 14% held by the top ten. Sequencing was performed on peripheral blood. Source of these receptors: a man older than 75 with acute or convalescent COVID-19.

The chain is built from TRBV11-1 and TRBJ1-5; D gene uncertain. The V gene's germline CDR1 is SGHAT and CDR2 FQDESV (reference sequence). Trimming stripped 5 bases from V and 4 bases from J, with 9 bases between. CDR3 size: 13 residues. For the CDR3, the DNA is TGTGCCAGCAGCCAAAGCAGGAATCAGCCCCAGCATTTT. It encodes CASSQSRNQPQHF.

This clone was counted a few times. The V call is TRBV5-6, the J call TRBJ2-5; 7 bases line up with TRBD2. V was clipped by 4 bases and J by 3 bases; unmatched bases: 6. Germline V gene data show CDR1 as SGHDT and CDR2 as YYEEEE. The CDR3 is 14 residues long. The CDR3 here is CASSQETSEETQYF. The DNA of the CDR3 is TGTGCCAGCAGCCAAGAAACTAGCGAAGAGACCCAGTACTTC. The full variable domain, its missing parts supplied by reference TRBV5-6 and TRBJ2-5, is DAGVTQSPTHLIKTRGQQVTLRCSPKSGHDTVSWYQQALGQGPQFIFQYYEEEERQRGNFPDRFSGHQFPNYSSELNVNALLLGDSALYLCASSQETSEETQYFGPGTRLLVL.

This clone has just one count. The V and J genes are TRBV18 and TRBJ2-2; TRBD2 might be the D (5 bases). The V end was cut by 2 bases, the J end by 2 bases, with 9 bases between. The V gene's germline CDR1 is KGHSH and CDR2 LQKENI. The CDR3 sequence is 15 residues long. CDR3 sequence: CASSPGRTNTGELFF. CDR3 nucleotide sequence: TGTGCCAGCTCACCAGGCAGGACTAACACCGGGGAGCTGTTTTTT.

The chain uses TRBV6-2 or TRBV6-3 and TRBJ1-2; no reliable D call. The CDR3 runs to 14 residues. V was shortened by 0 bases and J by 4 bases, with 9 bases between the two germline ends. The germline V gene has CDR1 MNHEY and CDR2 SVGEGT. The CDR3: CASSYSDKPYGYTF. The CDR3 nucleotides read TGTGCCAGCAGTTACTCCGACAAACCCTATGGCTACACCTTC.

To note about this clone: A junction end diverges from the germline sequence, so it may reflect a read error. The J gene is TRBJ2-1, the V gene TRBV28; TRBD2 matches at 8 bases. Germline CDR1 is MDHEN and CDR2 is SYDVKM. The CDR3 runs to 13 residues. The CDR3 DNA is TGTGCCAGCAGTTCTCTCAGGGGACTAGGGTCGATCTTC. Translating gives CASSSLRGLGSIF.

In this sample, this clone turned up once. This chain uses TRBV2 with TRBJ1-1, with D possibly matching TRBD1 (5 bases). The V end lost 7 bases, the J end lost 1 base, and 13 bases lay between the germline ends. The CDR3 runs 14 residues. From germline, CDR1 is SNHLY and CDR2 FYNNEI. The CDR3 loop is CASTPTGQNTEAFF. DNA for the CDR3: TGTGCCAGCACTCCCACAGGACAGAACACTGAAGCTTTCTTT.

V is TRBV4-3 and J is TRBJ2-5, with TRBD1 identical over 9 bases. The CDR3 spans 15 residues. The germline V gene has CDR1 LGHNA and CDR2 YSLEER. The V and J ends lost 4 bases and 5 bases, in that order; junction bases with no gene match: 8. CDR3: CASSRQGQGGETQYF. CDR3 sequence (DNA): TGCGCCAGCAGCCGCCAGGGACAGGGTGGGGAGACCCAGTACTTC.